The T cell receptor beta chain under discussion was sequenced for a study of shared clonotypes between healthy human individuals. The study, taken as a whole, reports: Clonotype sharing across a handful of donors was observed for approximately 5% of naive CD4 clonotypes.

On this clone itself: Its antigen is unidentified.

The authors loaded around 220 ng DNA, approximately 30,000 T cell genomes, into sorted-subset replicate PCRs. Repertoires were generated with immunoSEQ multiplex PCR, while TCRdb's copy carries only in-frame clones and drops some. In the table there are 2,500,000 or so clones, around 94% of which are singletons. The specimen was naive CD4+ T cells sorted from blood. Subset here: CD45RA+ positively selected. This receptor was obtained from a man between 18 and 35 years old in good health.

CDR3 loop: CASSQEGGAGWNTEAFF. Written as DNA, the CDR3 is TGTGCCAGCAGCCAAGAAGGGGGGGCAGGGTGGAACACTGAAGCTTTCTTT. V usage is TRBV4-2 and J usage is TRBJ1-1; tentatively, D is TRBD1 (6 bases). Germline-derived CDR1 and CDR2 are LGHNA and YNFKEQ. Trimming took off 0 bases at V and 1 base at J, with 15 bases between the two ends. The CDR3 sequence is 17 residues long.